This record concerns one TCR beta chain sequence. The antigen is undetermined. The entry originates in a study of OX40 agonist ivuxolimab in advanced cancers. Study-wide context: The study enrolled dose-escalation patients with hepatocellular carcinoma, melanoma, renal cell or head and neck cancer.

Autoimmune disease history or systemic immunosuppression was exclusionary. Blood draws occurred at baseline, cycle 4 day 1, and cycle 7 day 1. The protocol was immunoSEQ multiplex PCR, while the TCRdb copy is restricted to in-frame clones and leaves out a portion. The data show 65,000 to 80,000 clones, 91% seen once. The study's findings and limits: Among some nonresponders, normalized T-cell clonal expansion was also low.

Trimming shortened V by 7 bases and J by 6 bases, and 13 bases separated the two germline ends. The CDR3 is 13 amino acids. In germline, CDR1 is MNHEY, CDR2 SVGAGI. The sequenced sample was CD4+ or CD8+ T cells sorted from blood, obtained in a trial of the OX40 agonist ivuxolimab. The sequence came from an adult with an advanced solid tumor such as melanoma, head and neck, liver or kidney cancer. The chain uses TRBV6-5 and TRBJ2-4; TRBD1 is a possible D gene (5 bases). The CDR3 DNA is TGTGCCAGCACCCAGGGCTTGGGAAACATTCAGTACTTC. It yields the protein CASTQGLGNIQYF.